This TCR beta chain came from a study of blood T cell repertoires in COVID-19 (dated by TCRdb to the early 2020s). Notes on the research overall: Samples covering the acute and convalescent phases of COVID-19 were provided by collaborators in the United States, Italy and Spain. HLA class I and class II types, where available, came from metadata supplied by the sample provider rather than from assay-based typing. Deeply sampled blood TCRbeta repertoires from subjects exposed to, actively infected with, or recovered from COVID-19 were included in the dataset. Samples came from the ongoing ImmuneRACE study (first 160 participants) plus 1,254 subjects from 6 global collaborators. A freely available public database, intended as a resource for researchers studying the immune response to SARS-CoV-2, is where the repertoires were released. The sample metadata nearly always contained a de-identified subject ID, COVID-19 status, age in years and sex. The prospective study material was composed of cDNA or gDNA derived from T cells, B-cell-depleted T cells, or PBMCs.

TCRbeta CDR3 regions were amplified from genomic DNA by means of the immunoSEQ Assay, a bias-controlled multiplex PCR. The authors' pipeline ran thus. Within the assay, amplification of reference gene primers was used to estimate how many nucleated cells each sample contained. To quantify the absolute abundance of each unique TCRbeta CDR3 rearrangement, sequence reads were collapsed and filtered. For each sample, productive Simpson clonality was calculated as the square root of Simpson's diversity index over productive rearrangements. The table comes from immuneACCESS by way of TCRdb, which keeps in-frame sequences with V and J called. Part of the clones is missing from these tables; in studies checked, under half for an unresolved V gene and the rest for unknown reasons. Clone size and V and J calls were adopted from that table, with D and trimming inferred from the DNA. The sample includes some 260,000 clones, with around nine tenths observed a single time. Approximately 2% of the sample is taken by the ten largest.

With respect to this clone: This clone's antigen is unknown. The sample holds no much larger clone one base away, and base qualities are not on file.

Enrolling through a virtual design, the prospective study's participants ranged in age from about 18 to 89 years and lived across roughly 24 United States geographic areas. In the prospective study, participants were assigned to cohorts based on the clinical history participants reported in a screening survey and a study questionnaire. Recovered participants in ImmuneRACE Cohort 3 were defined by two consecutive negative NP/OP PCR tests, clearance by a healthcare professional, or resolution of symptoms. In the prospective study, mobile phlebotomists collected whole blood, serum and a nasopharyngeal or oropharyngeal swab from each participant. Additional blood draws and questionnaires over an approximately two-month period could optionally be provided by prospective study participants. Prospective study blood samples were shipped either frozen or at room temperature before DNA extraction. General findings and caveats noted by the study authors: The quantity of clinical and demographic metadata differed by source and by participant and was supplied without curation.

The sample was PBMCs or T cells enriched from blood (not recorded which). This sequence originates from a woman aged 18-29 years who had recovered from COVID-19.

The CDR3 protein is CASRSQGSYEQYF. The nucleotide sequence is given as TGTGCCAGCAGATCCCAGGGGTCCTACGAGCAGTACTTC. This chain joins TRBV28 to TRBJ2-7, and the D gene may be TRBD1, 6 bases matching. From a lookup of the germline V gene, CDR1 and CDR2 are MDHEN and SYDVKM. V gives up 6 bases and J gives up 1 base, and the segment between their germline ends measures 10 bases. There are 13 amino acids in the CDR3, from cysteine to phenylalanine inclusive. The retained sequence is limited to the CDR3, 39 bases, with the frame set at the first base.